Shown below are 29 T cell receptor beta chains from a single sample sequenced in a study of T cell clonotyping in hematopoietic cell transplantation. Some clones are missing from TCRdb's copy, which holds only in-frame ones; the method was immunoSEQ multiplex PCR. Here the sample spans thousands of clones, about 88% being singletons. Time point noted: recipient sample about 28 days before transplant, after cytoreduction. This sample comprised peripheral blood mononuclear cells, obtained before stem cell transplant. The receptors derive from a man aged 55 to 70 with acute myeloid leukemia. Some clones in this sample may be carry-over from other donors' samples.

The V gene is TRBV10-3, the J gene TRBJ2-7; the D is unclear. CDR3 size: 13 residues. The germline V gene encodes CDR1 ENHRY and CDR2 SYGVKD. V lost 4 bases to trimming and J lost 3 bases, with 10 bases between them. For the CDR3, the DNA is TGTGCCATCAGTGGTCTGGGCGTCTACGAGCAGTACTTC. It specifies CAISGLGVYEQYF.

The chain carries TRBV4-2 and TRBJ2-1; 11 bases line up with TRBD2. Germline CDR1 reads LGHNA; CDR2 reads YNFKEQ. The CDR3 runs 18 residues. The junction had 5 bases not matched to a gene; V was cut back by 1 base and J by 0 bases. The CDR3 DNA reads as TGTGCCAGCAGCCAAGGCGTTAGCGGGAGGGCCTCCTACAATGAGCAGTTCTTC. Amino acid sequence: CASSQGVSGRASYNEQFF.

J is TRBJ2-6 and V is TRBV7-9; either TRBD1 or TRBD2 may fit D (5 bases each). Germline-derived CDR1 and CDR2 are SEHNR and FQNEAQ (reference sequence). The CDR3 covers 16 residues. The CDR3 is CATTGAAFSGANVLTF. CDR3 DNA: TGTGCTACCACCGGGGCGGCTTTCTCTGGGGCCAACGTCCTGACTTTC.

The chain combines TRBV2 with TRBJ1-5; a possible D gene is TRBD1 (5 bases). This CDR3 region has 15 residues. The V end lost 3 bases, the J end lost 2 bases, and 11 bases lay between the germline ends. CDR1 is SNHLY, CDR2 FYNNEI, per germline. The DNA of the CDR3 is TGTGCCAGCAGTGAGGGCAGGGCGGGCAATCAGCCCCAGCATTTT. It specifies CASSEGRAGNQPQHF.

This clone was counted once. This chain joins TRBV2 and TRBJ2-3; 8 nucleotides line up with TRBD2. Germline CDR1 SNHLY, CDR2 FYNNEI. The CDR3 length is 14 residues. V trimming: 6 bases; J trimming: 0 bases; junction bases outside the gene matches: 2. CDR3: CASRLAESTDTQYF. CDR3 bases: TGTGCCAGCAGACTAGCGGAGAGCACAGATACGCAGTATTTT.

The chain combines TRBV5-4 with TRBJ1-1, with D possibly matching TRBD1 (6 bases). V was pared by 2 bases and J by 0 bases, with 14 bases between. Germline CDR1 is SGHNT and CDR2 is YYREEE (reference sequence). CDR3 length: 16 amino acids. In DNA, the CDR3 is TGTGCCAGCAGCTTCACACAGGGTTACATGAACACTGAAGCTTTCTTT. It encodes CASSFTQGYMNTEAFF.

The chain recombines TRBV2 with TRBJ2-1; 7 bases align to TRBD1. Germline trimming cut 10 bases from V and 8 bases from J; bases unmatched to any gene: 8. The CDR3 loop spans 12 amino acids. Germline CDR1 is SNHLY and CDR2 is FYNNEI. CDR3 loop: CATPKQGYEQFF. Written as DNA, the CDR3 is TGTGCCACCCCAAAACAGGGGTATGAGCAGTTCTTC.

This clone was found once. This chain uses TRBV19 with TRBJ1-4; the D gene is possibly TRBD1 (5 bases). V lost 2 bases and J 7 bases, leaving 14 bases between the germline ends. Per the germline V gene, CDR1 is LNHDA and CDR2 is SQIVND (reference sequence). The length of the CDR3 is 15 residues. CDR3 loop: CASSIRRGLGEKLFF. For the CDR3, the DNA is TGTGCCAGTAGTATACGGAGGGGCTTGGGTGAAAAACTGTTTTTT.

J is TRBJ1-1 and V is TRBV7-6; unclear D gene. Trimming removed 1 base at V and 8 bases at J, with 11 bases between. The germline V gene encodes CDR1 SGHVS and CDR2 FNYEAQ. CDR3 size: 13 residues. Here the CDR3 DNA reads TGTGCCAGCAGCTTAGGCCCGCGGAGCGAAGCTTTCTTT. Protein product: CASSLGPRSEAFF.

This clone was picked up a small number of times. This sequence joins TRBV7-9 and TRBJ1-4, with 9 bases identical to TRBD1. V shed 2 bases and J 6 bases; nucleotides not matched to a gene: 4. CDR3 size: 15 residues. The germline CDR1 and CDR2 sequences are SEHNR and FQNEAQ (reference sequence). The CDR3: CASSLQQGADEKLFF. Written as DNA, the CDR3 is TGTGCCAGCAGCTTACAACAGGGGGCGGATGAAAAACTGTTTTTT.

V gene TRBV6-1 combines with J gene TRBJ2-2; TRBD1 agrees at 7 bases. V lost 6 bases and J lost 0; bases outside the gene matches: 4. CDR1 and CDR2 (germline): MNHNS, SASEGT. The CDR3 contains 15 residues. CDR3 region: CASRTGTANTGELFF. The DNA for the CDR3 is TGTGCCAGCAGGACCGGGACAGCGAACACCGGGGAGCTGTTTTTT.

The chain joins TRBV6-5 to TRBJ2-7, with D uncertain. V was clipped by 2 bases and J by 7 bases, with 12 bases between them. CDR3 length: 13 amino acids. Germline V lookup: CDR1 MNHEY, CDR2 SVGAGI. CDR3 DNA: TGTGCCAGCAGTTACGGCCCGAAAACAGAGCAGTACTTC. This codes for CASSYGPKTEQYF.

Only one count was recorded for this clone. This chain joins TRBV4-1 and TRBJ2-5; D is perhaps TRBD2 (6 bases). Trimming took 4 bases from V and 3 from J, leaving 15 bases between them. Germline V gene sequence: CDR1 MGHRA, CDR2 YSYEKL. The CDR3 extends over 15 amino acids. CDR3 coding DNA: TGCGCCAGCAGCCGGGGGGTCGGCGAAGAAGAGACCCAGTACTTC. Its translation is CASSRGVGEEETQYF.

The chain recombines TRBV6-6 with TRBJ2-7, with D possibly TRBD1 on 5 matching bases. Germline V CDR1 and CDR2: MNHNY, SVGAGI (reference sequence). The CDR3 extends over 13 amino acids. V was trimmed by 8 bases and J by 5 bases, leaving 16 bases between them. CDR3 nucleotide sequence: TGTGCCAGCTTGGGGCAGGGAAGGAACGAGCAGTACTTC. It encodes CASLGQGRNEQYF.

There are a few counts of this clone. This chain joins TRBV2 and TRBJ1-1; D is perhaps TRBD1 (5 bases). Germline CDR1 is SNHLY and CDR2 is FYNNEI. The CDR3 extends over 13 amino acids. Deletions cut 6 bases from V and 4 bases from J, with 12 bases between. The CDR3 sequence is CASRRGWSTEAFF. Here the CDR3 DNA reads TGTGCCAGCAGACGGGGGTGGAGCACTGAAGCTTTCTTT.

J is TRBJ2-3 and V is TRBV14; D may be TRBD2 (5 bases). CDR3 size: 15 residues. Germline V gene lookup returns CDR1 SGHDN and CDR2 FVKESK. V lost 1 base and J 4 bases, leaving 12 bases between the germline ends. CDR3 sequence reads: CASSQVGGWADTQYF. CDR3 sequence (DNA): TGTGCCAGCAGCCAAGTTGGCGGGTGGGCAGATACGCAGTATTTT.

This CDR3 is CAISGVAGGLSYEQYF. The CDR3 DNA sequence: TGTGCCATCAGTGGGGTAGCGGGGGGACTCTCCTACGAGCAGTACTTC. This rearrangement joins TRBV10-3 to TRBJ2-7; 10 bases are a match to TRBD2. The CDR3 loop spans 16 amino acids. In germline, CDR1 is ENHRY, CDR2 SYGVKD. The ends lost 4 bases at V and 0 bases at J; junction bases unmatched: 6.

This chain connects TRBV28 to TRBJ2-5; weak D call: TRBD1 (6 bases). The CDR3 sequence is 15 residues long. Germline-derived CDR1 and CDR2 are MDHEN and SYDVKM. Trimming took off 5 bases at V and 0 bases at J, with 13 bases between the two ends. The CDR3 coding sequence is TGTGCCAGCAGTCAACAGGGACCCAACCAAGAGACCCAGTACTTC. Protein sequence: CASSQQGPNQETQYF.

This clone is judged hyperexpanded. The rearrangement joins TRBV25-1 to TRBJ1-3; no clear D gene. CDR3 length: 16 amino acids. V was clipped by 8 bases and J by 3 bases, with 20 bases between them. Per germline, CDR1 MGHDK and CDR2 SYGVNS. The CDR3 sequence: CASGPTPQLFGNTIYF. The CDR3 coding sequence is TGTGCCAGCGGGCCTACGCCCCAGCTATTTGGAAACACCATATATTTT.

The V gene is TRBV28, the J gene TRBJ1-2; D is undetermined. Germline CDR1 reads MDHEN; CDR2 reads SYDVKM. The CDR3 spans 11 residues. V was clipped by 5 bases and J by 7 bases, with 8 bases between them. In DNA, the CDR3 is TGTGCCAGCAGTGTTTCCTCTGGCTACACCTTC. Its translation: CASSVSSGYTF.

The V gene is TRBV9, the J gene TRBJ2-6, with unresolved D. The V gene lost 7 bases and the J gene lost 2 bases, with 7 bases spanning the gap. This CDR3 is 13 amino acids long. The germline V gene encodes CDR1 SGDLS and CDR2 YYNGEE. The CDR3 DNA reads TGTGCCAGCGGATTAACTGGGGCCAACGTCCTGACTTTC. This codes for CASGLTGANVLTF.

The genes are TRBV5-8 and TRBJ2-6; TRBD1 matches 7 bases. With 4 bases clipped from V and 0 bases from J, the junction kept 10 bases outside the gene matches. Per germline, CDR1 SGHTS and CDR2 YDEGEE. The CDR3 loop spans 18 amino acids. The CDR3, as DNA: TGTGCCAGCAGCCCCGGACAGGTCGCCTTCTCTGGGGCCAACGTCCTGACTTTC. This encodes CASSPGQVAFSGANVLTF.

The chain recombines TRBV19 with TRBJ1-5; the match to TRBD1 covers 9 bases. The trim removed 5 bases at V and 5 bases at J, leaving 7 bases unmatched. The CDR3 extends over 15 amino acids. Germline loops: CDR1 LNHDA, CDR2 SQIVND (reference sequence). CDR3: CASSETGGGDQPQHF. The CDR3 coding sequence is TGTGCCAGTAGTGAAACAGGGGGCGGGGATCAGCCCCAGCATTTT.

This clone was detected a few times. This rearrangement joins TRBV2 to TRBJ1-2; D is perhaps TRBD1 (6 bases). Trimming shortened V by 6 bases and J by 4 bases, and 15 bases separated the two germline ends. CDR1 is SNHLY and CDR2 is FYNNEI in the germline V gene. The CDR3 covers 14 residues. The CDR3 bases are TGTGCCAGCAGGGGCCAGACAGGTTTCTATGGCTACACCTTC. Translation: CASRGQTGFYGYTF.

The rearrangement joins TRBV28 to TRBJ2-4; D gene ambiguous. The V and J ends lost 6 bases and 0 bases respectively, with 15 bases between them. This CDR3 comprises 16 residues. Germline values: CDR1 MDHEN, CDR2 SYDVKM. This CDR3 is CASRLNPNLAKNIQYF. The CDR3 DNA reads TGTGCCAGCAGACTCAACCCCAACCTAGCCAAAAACATTCAGTACTTC.

This rearrangement joins TRBV18 to TRBJ1-1; tentatively, D is TRBD1 (6 bases). Between the trimmed V and J ends, which lost 3 bases and 6 bases, there was a span of 14 bases. The CDR3 has 14 residues. CDR1 is KGHSH, CDR2 LQKENI, per germline. CDR3 nucleotide sequence: TGTGCCAGCTCACCGGTCGCGGGGGGCTCTGAAGCTTTCTTT. Its translation: CASSPVAGGSEAFF.

The chain has TRBV7-9 and TRBJ2-7, with D perhaps matching TRBD1 or TRBD2 (5 bases each). This CDR3 is 17 amino acids long. Trimming left V 2 bases short and J 4 bases short, with 21 bases between. Per germline, CDR1 SEHNR and CDR2 FQNEAQ (reference sequence). The CDR3 region has the DNA TGTGCCAGCAGCTTATCCATCCCGGGACCTTCAACTTACGAGCAGTACTTC. Protein sequence: CASSLSIPGPSTYEQYF.

This chain links TRBV7-2 with TRBJ1-5; D is perhaps TRBD1 (5 bases). The CDR3 runs to 15 residues. Trimming took off 2 bases at V and 3 bases at J, with 11 bases between the two ends. Germline V CDR1 and CDR2: SGHTA, FQGNSA. The CDR3 reads CASSLQGTNNQPQHF. The DNA of the CDR3 is TGTGCCAGCAGCTTACAGGGCACTAACAATCAGCCCCAGCATTTT.

This sequence joins TRBV20-1 and TRBJ2-5, with D uncertain. The CDR3 totals 11 residues. The V end was cut by 3 bases, the J end by 5 bases, with 7 bases between. Germline V gene data show CDR1 as DFQATT and CDR2 as SNEGSKA (reference sequence). CDR3 amino acids: CSASRVETQYF. CDR3 nucleotides: TGCAGTGCTAGCCGAGTGGAGACCCAGTACTTC.